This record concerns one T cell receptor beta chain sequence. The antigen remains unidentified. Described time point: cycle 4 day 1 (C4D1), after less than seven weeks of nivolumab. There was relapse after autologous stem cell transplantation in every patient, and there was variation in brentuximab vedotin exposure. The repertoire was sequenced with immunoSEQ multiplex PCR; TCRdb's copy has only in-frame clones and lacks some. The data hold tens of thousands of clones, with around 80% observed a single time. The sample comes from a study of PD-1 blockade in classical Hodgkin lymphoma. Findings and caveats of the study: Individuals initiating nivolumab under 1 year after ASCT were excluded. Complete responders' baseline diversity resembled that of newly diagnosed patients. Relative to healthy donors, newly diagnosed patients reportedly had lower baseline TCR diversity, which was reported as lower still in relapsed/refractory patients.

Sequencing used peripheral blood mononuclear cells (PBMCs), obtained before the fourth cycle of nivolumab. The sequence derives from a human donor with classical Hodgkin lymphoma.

CDR3 sequence (DNA): TGCGCCAGCAGCTTGGGACTGTCTGAGCAGTTCTTC. It codes for CASSLGLSEQFF. V gene TRBV5-1 combines with J gene TRBJ2-1; D is unclear. The germline CDR1 and CDR2 sequences are SGHRS and YFSETQ. The germline V and J ends were trimmed by 0 bases and 9 bases, with 7 bases remaining between them. The CDR3 contains 12 residues.